The rows below give T cell receptor beta chains drawn from one sample of a study of post-analysis software for immune sequencing data. TCRdb recomputed calls from the PCR reads with MiXCR, one row per CDR3 protein. The sample includes roughly 410,000 distinct CDR3 sequences, approximately 33% seen only once; the top ten take 10% to 15%. The specimen sequenced was blood. Every receptor here comes from a girl aged 5 to 17 with multiple sclerosis. Each CDR3 is given with its conserved first and last residue. The order of the fields is V gene, J gene, D gene, clone size, CDR3 DNA, CDR3 protein. D genes are given only for firm matches. Only part of the rows carry a size: once, few, many, or a class if the clone is expanded.

V: TRBV20-1
J: TRBJ1-1
D: .
size: few
DNA: TGCAGTGCTAGAAAGGGGAGCCAGAACACTGAAGCTTTCTTT
CDR3: CSARKGSQNTEAFF

V: TRBV29-1
J: TRBJ2-3
D: .
size: .
DNA: TGCAGCGTTGAAATTTTACATGAGGGCCCAGATACGCAGTATTTT
CDR3: CSVEILHEGPDTQYF

V: TRBV12-3/TRBV12-4
J: TRBJ2-1
D: TRBD1
size: few
DNA: TGTGCCAGCAGTTTAGACCGACAGGGAGCCTACAATGAGCAGTTCTTC
CDR3: CASSLDRQGAYNEQFF

V: TRBV7-2
J: TRBJ2-3
D: .
size: few
DNA: TGTGCCAGCAGCTCCAGGACCCCCGGCGGTAATACGCAGTATTTT
CDR3: CASSSRTPGGNTQYF

V: TRBV25-1
J: TRBJ2-1
D: TRBD1
size: few
DNA: TGTGCCAGCAGTGATTGGGGACAGAATAGAAACAATGAGCAGTTCTTC
CDR3: CASSDWGQNRNNEQFF

V: TRBV11-2
J: TRBJ1-5
D: .
size: .
DNA: TGTGCCAGCAGCTCCCACCCCAATCAGCCCCAGCATTTT
CDR3: CASSSHPNQPQHF

V: TRBV5-1
J: TRBJ2-3
D: .
size: few
DNA: TGCGCCAGCCGAGGGTCTTTCGACCGGACAGATACGCAGTATTTT
CDR3: CASRGSFDRTDTQYF

V: TRBV5-1
J: TRBJ1-2
D: .
size: few
DNA: TGCGCCAGCAGCTTGGCGCCGGATGTCCGTCCGGGCTACACCTTC
CDR3: CASSLAPDVRPGYTF

V: TRBV12-3/TRBV12-4
J: TRBJ2-7
D: TRBD2
size: many
DNA: TGTGCCAGCACTACCGGGAGGACCTACGAGCAGTACTTC
CDR3: CASTTGRTYEQYF

V: TRBV20-1
J: TRBJ2-5
D: .
size: .
DNA: TGCAGTGCTAGAAGGGGTGGCCAAGAGACCCAGTACTTC
CDR3: CSARRGGQETQYF

V: TRBV27
J: TRBJ2-1
D: TRBD2
size: .
DNA: TGTGCCAGCAGCTTACTAGCGGGGGAGTTGCTCGGTGAGCAGTTCTTC
CDR3: CASSLLAGELLGEQFF

V: TRBV27
J: TRBJ1-4
D: .
size: .
DNA: TGTGCCAGCAGTTTTCTGGGGGCTAATGAAAAACTGTTTTTT
CDR3: CASSFLGANEKLFF

V: TRBV5-5
J: TRBJ1-6
D: .
size: .
DNA: TGTGCCAGCAGCTCGCCTGAGTCCTCCTATAATTCACCCCTCCACTTT
CDR3: CASSSPESSYNSPLHF

V: TRBV11-1
J: TRBJ2-1
D: TRBD1
size: few
DNA: TGTGCCAGCAGCTTCCGACAGGGTGGGTACAATGAGCAGTTCTTC
CDR3: CASSFRQGGYNEQFF

V: TRBV20-1
J: TRBJ1-2
D: .
size: few
DNA: TGCAGTGCTAGAGATCCTCTGGGGCGTGGTGGCTACACCTTC
CDR3: CSARDPLGRGGYTF

V: TRBV28
J: TRBJ2-2
D: .
size: .
DNA: TGTGCCAGCACCGGGACTGCTGCGAACACCGGGGAGCTGTTTTTT
CDR3: CASTGTAANTGELFF

V: TRBV7-9
J: TRBJ2-5
D: .
size: .
DNA: TGTGCCAGCAGCCCCTCCCCGGGGGCGAAAGAGACCCAGTACTTC
CDR3: CASSPSPGAKETQYF

V: TRBV5-5
J: TRBJ2-7
D: .
size: few
DNA: TGTGCCAGCAGCTTGGGCTCCGGGGTCGAGCAGTACTTC
CDR3: CASSLGSGVEQYF

V: TRBV5-1
J: TRBJ2-1
D: .
size: few
DNA: TGCGCCAGCAGCTGGAACTCCGGGACCTACAATGAGCAGTTCTTC
CDR3: CASSWNSGTYNEQFF

V: TRBV4-3
J: TRBJ1-2
D: .
size: few
DNA: TGCGCCAGCAGCCGAGAGGGTTTCGGCTATGGCTACACCTTC
CDR3: CASSREGFGYGYTF

V: TRBV12-3/TRBV12-4
J: TRBJ1-5
D: .
size: .
DNA: TGTGCCAGCAGTTTATACGGATTCGATAGCAATCAGCCCCAGCATTTT
CDR3: CASSLYGFDSNQPQHF

V: TRBV6-6
J: TRBJ2-6
D: .
size: few
DNA: TGTGCCGGATGCGACGGGTTCTCTGGGGCCAACGTCCGGACTTTC
CDR3: CAGCDGFSGANVRTF

V: TRBV5-1
J: TRBJ2-7
D: .
size: .
DNA: TGCGCCAGCAGCCCACTCTTGCAAGAGGACGAGCAGTACTTC
CDR3: CASSPLLQEDEQYF

V: TRBV7-9
J: TRBJ2-2
D: TRBD1
size: .
DNA: TGTGCCAGCACTAAAAGGAGGGACAGGGGGCGAGTCCGGGAGCTGTTTTTT
CDR3: CASTKRRDRGRVRELFF

V: TRBV3-1
J: TRBJ1-1
D: TRBD1
size: .
DNA: TGTGCCAGCAGCCAAGAGTTGGCGGGACAGGGGGCCGATTGGACTGAAGCTTTCTTT
CDR3: CASSQELAGQGADWTEAFF

V: TRBV20-1
J: TRBJ2-7
D: TRBD1
size: many
DNA: TGCAGTGCCTTGGGACAGGGGACCTCCTACGAGCAGTACTTC
CDR3: CSALGQGTSYEQYF

V: TRBV3-1
J: TRBJ2-1
D: .
size: .
DNA: TGTGCCAGCAGCCATCCTTACAATGAGCAGTTCTTC
CDR3: CASSHPYNEQFF

V: TRBV5-5
J: TRBJ1-1
D: .
size: few
DNA: TGTGCCAGCAGCTTGCAACTTTTGAACACTGAAGCTTTCTTT
CDR3: CASSLQLLNTEAFF

V: TRBV6-1
J: TRBJ2-1
D: TRBD2
size: .
DNA: TGTGCCAGCAGTGAAGCGCTTCGACTAGCGGCCTACAATGAGCAGTTCTTC
CDR3: CASSEALRLAAYNEQFF

V: TRBV18
J: TRBJ2-7
D: TRBD1
size: few
DNA: TGTGCCAGCTCACCAGGGGAGGGACAGGGACAGTACGAGCAGTACTTC
CDR3: CASSPGEGQGQYEQYF

V: TRBV29-1
J: TRBJ2-7
D: .
size: .
DNA: TGCAGCGTCTCGGGACAATACGAGCAGTACTTC
CDR3: CSVSGQYEQYF

V: TRBV7-8
J: TRBJ2-1
D: TRBD1
size: .
DNA: TGTGCCAGCAGCCGAAGGGCAGGGGGCTCCTACAATGAGCAGTTCTTC
CDR3: CASSRRAGGSYNEQFF

V: TRBV10-3
J: TRBJ2-7
D: .
size: .
DNA: TGTGCCATCAGTGAGTCCCCAGGGAACTACGAGCAGTACTTC
CDR3: CAISESPGNYEQYF

V: TRBV4-1
J: TRBJ2-7
D: .
size: few
DNA: TGCGCCAGCAGCCAAGACTCGGGAGAGCAGTACTTC
CDR3: CASSQDSGEQYF

V: TRBV4-1
J: TRBJ2-5
D: .
size: .
DNA: TGCGCCAGCAGCCAAATCCTCGGTACCCAAGAGACCCAGTACTTC
CDR3: CASSQILGTQETQYF

V: TRBV5-1
J: TRBJ1-1
D: .
size: .
DNA: TGCGCCAGCAGCTTGCGGGCAGACTTGAACACTGGAGCTTTCTTT
CDR3: CASSLRADLNTGAFF

V: TRBV12-3/TRBV12-4
J: TRBJ2-7
D: .
size: .
DNA: TGTGCCAGCAGGGCGGGACCCTACGAGCAGTACTTC
CDR3: CASRAGPYEQYF

V: TRBV4-1
J: TRBJ1-2
D: TRBD1
size: few
DNA: TGCGCCAGCAGCCAAGTGGGGACAGGAGGATTTGGCTACACCTTC
CDR3: CASSQVGTGGFGYTF

V: TRBV7-2
J: TRBJ2-5
D: .
size: .
DNA: TGTGCCAGCAGCCCTGGGCGGGGCCGAGAGACCCAGTACTTC
CDR3: CASSPGRGRETQYF

V: TRBV24-1
J: TRBJ2-5
D: TRBD2
size: .
DNA: TGTGCCACCAGTGACAGTAGCGGGGCTGGGGAGACCCAGTACTTC
CDR3: CATSDSSGAGETQYF

V: TRBV7-8
J: TRBJ1-6
D: .
size: few
DNA: TGTGCCAGCAGCCCGATTCGAGACAGAAGTTATAATTCACCCCTCCACTTT
CDR3: CASSPIRDRSYNSPLHF

V: TRBV24-1
J: TRBJ2-1
D: TRBD1
size: few
DNA: TGTGCCACCAGTGTCGCGCGACAGGGGTTGTCGGGGCCCGCCTACAATGAGCAGTTCTTC
CDR3: CATSVARQGLSGPAYNEQFF

V: TRBV28
J: TRBJ2-1
D: TRBD2
size: .
DNA: TGTGCCAGCAGTGCGGGGGGGCGAGAGCAGTTCTTC
CDR3: CASSAGGREQFF

V: TRBV5-1
J: TRBJ2-1
D: TRBD1
size: .
DNA: TGCGCCAACAGCTTGGTCCCCGGGACAGTCTACAATGAGCAGTTCTTC
CDR3: CANSLVPGTVYNEQFF

V: TRBV7-9
J: TRBJ2-4
D: .
size: .
DNA: TGTGCCAGCAGCTTAGACGCGGGGGCGAACATTCAGTACTTC
CDR3: CASSLDAGANIQYF

V: TRBV6-5
J: TRBJ2-3
D: TRBD2
size: few
DNA: TGTGCCAGCAGTTACGGGACTACCGGGGCAGATACGCAGTATTTT
CDR3: CASSYGTTGADTQYF

V: TRBV5-1
J: TRBJ2-7
D: TRBD1
size: few
DNA: TGCGCCAGCAGAGGACAGGGCTACTACGAGCAGTACTTC
CDR3: CASRGQGYYEQYF

V: TRBV10-2
J: TRBJ1-1
D: .
size: .
DNA: TGCGCCAGCAGTGAACCCGCGGCGGGGAGCACTGAAGCTTTCTTT
CDR3: CASSEPAAGSTEAFF

V: TRBV28
J: TRBJ2-1
D: .
size: few
DNA: TGTGCCAGCAGTTCCCCGGGACTCAGTGAGCAGTTCTTC
CDR3: CASSSPGLSEQFF

V: TRBV29-1
J: TRBJ2-7
D: TRBD1
size: .
DNA: TGCAGCGTTGAGATACGACAGGGGTCCTACGAGCAGTACTTC
CDR3: CSVEIRQGSYEQYF

V: TRBV5-6
J: TRBJ2-3
D: .
size: few
DNA: TGTGCCCGAAGGTGGGCATCGTTCACAGATACGCAGTATTTT
CDR3: CARRWASFTDTQYF

V: TRBV5-1
J: TRBJ1-3
D: .
size: .
DNA: TGCGCCAGCAGGATCGGACAGGGAAACACCATATATTTT
CDR3: CASRIGQGNTIYF

V: TRBV28
J: TRBJ2-7
D: TRBD2
size: .
DNA: TGTGCCAGCAGTTGGGGGACTACGTTCTACGAGCAGTACTTC
CDR3: CASSWGTTFYEQYF

V: TRBV13
J: TRBJ2-3
D: .
size: .
DNA: TGTGCCAGTGGGGGCCCTTGGGAAGATACGCAGTATTTT
CDR3: CASGGPWEDTQYF